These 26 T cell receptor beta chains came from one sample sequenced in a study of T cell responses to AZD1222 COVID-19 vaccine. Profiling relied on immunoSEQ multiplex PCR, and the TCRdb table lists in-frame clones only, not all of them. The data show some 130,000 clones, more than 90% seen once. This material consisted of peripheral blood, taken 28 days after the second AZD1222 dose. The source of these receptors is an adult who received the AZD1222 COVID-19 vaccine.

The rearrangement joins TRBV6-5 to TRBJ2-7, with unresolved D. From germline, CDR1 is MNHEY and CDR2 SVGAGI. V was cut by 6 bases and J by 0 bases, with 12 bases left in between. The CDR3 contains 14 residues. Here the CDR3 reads CASSTARSSYEQYV. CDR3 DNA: TGTGCCAGCAGCACGGCCAGGAGCTCCTACGAGCAGTACGTC.

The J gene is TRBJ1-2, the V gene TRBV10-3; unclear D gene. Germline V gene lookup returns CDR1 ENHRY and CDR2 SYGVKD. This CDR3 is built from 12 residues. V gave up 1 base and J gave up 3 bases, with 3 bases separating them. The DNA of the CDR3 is TGTGCCATCAGTGAGTGGGACTATGGCTACACCTTC. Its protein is CAISEWDYGYTF.

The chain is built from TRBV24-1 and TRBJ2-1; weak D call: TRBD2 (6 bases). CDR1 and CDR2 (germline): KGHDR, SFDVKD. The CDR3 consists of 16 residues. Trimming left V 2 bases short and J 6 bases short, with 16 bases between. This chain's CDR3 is CATSDSLHSEGNEQFF. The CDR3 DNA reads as TGTGCCACCAGTGATTCACTTCATTCGGAGGGCAATGAGCAGTTCTTC.

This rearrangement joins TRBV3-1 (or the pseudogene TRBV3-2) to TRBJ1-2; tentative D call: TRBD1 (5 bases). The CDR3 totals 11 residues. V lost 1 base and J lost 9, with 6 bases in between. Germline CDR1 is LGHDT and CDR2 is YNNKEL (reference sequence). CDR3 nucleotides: TGTGCCAGCAGCCAAGGGGGGAGCTACACCTTC. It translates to CASSQGGSYTF.

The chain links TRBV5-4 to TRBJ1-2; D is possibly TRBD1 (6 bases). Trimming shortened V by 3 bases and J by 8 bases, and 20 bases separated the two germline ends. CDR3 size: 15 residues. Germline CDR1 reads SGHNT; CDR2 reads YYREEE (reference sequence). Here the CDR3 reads CASSSGGAGLRGYTF. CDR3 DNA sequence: TGTGCCAGCAGCTCGGGGGGCGCGGGGTTAAGAGGCTACACCTTC.

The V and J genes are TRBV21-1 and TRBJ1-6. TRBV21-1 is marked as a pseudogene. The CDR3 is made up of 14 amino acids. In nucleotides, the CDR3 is TGTGCCAGCAGCAAACAGGGCCGGGGAGGACCCCTCCACTTT. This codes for CASSKQGRGGPLHF.

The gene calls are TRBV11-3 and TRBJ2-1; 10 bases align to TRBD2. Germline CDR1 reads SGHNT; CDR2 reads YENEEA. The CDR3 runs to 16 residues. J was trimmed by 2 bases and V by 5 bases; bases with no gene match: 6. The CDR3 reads CASSPPGLAPYNEQFF. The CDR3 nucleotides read TGTGCCAGCAGCCCCCCGGGACTAGCGCCCTACAATGAGCAGTTCTTC. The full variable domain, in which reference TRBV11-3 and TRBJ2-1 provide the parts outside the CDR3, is EAGVVQSPRYKIIEKKQPVAFWCNPISGHNTLYWYLQNLGQGPELLIRYENEEAVDDSQLPKDRFSAERLKGVDSTLKIQPAELGDSAVYLCASSPPGLAPYNEQFFGPGTRLTVL.

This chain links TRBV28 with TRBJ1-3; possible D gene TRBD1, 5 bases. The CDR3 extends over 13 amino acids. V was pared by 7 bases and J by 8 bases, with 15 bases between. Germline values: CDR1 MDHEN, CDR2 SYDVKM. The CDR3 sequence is CASTHGGWDTIYF. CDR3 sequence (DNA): TGTGCCAGCACTCACGGGGGTTGGGACACCATATATTTT.

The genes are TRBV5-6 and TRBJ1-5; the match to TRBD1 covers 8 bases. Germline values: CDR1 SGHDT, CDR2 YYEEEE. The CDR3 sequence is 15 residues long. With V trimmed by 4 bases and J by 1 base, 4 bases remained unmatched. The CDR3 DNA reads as TGTGCCAGCAGCGAAGGACAGGGCAGCAATCAGCCCCAGCATTTT. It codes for CASSEGQGSNQPQHF.

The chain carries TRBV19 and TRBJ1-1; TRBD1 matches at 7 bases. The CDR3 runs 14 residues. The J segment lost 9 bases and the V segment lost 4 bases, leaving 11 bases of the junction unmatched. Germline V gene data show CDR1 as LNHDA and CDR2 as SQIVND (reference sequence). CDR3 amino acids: CASSTRTGPRQAFF. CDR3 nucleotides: TGTGCCAGTAGTACCAGGACAGGCCCGAGGCAAGCTTTCTTT. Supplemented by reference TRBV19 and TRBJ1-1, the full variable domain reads DGGITQSPKYLFRKEGQNVTLSCEQNLNHDAMYWYRQDPGQGLRLIYYSQIVNDFQKGDIAEGYSVSREKKESFPLTVTSAQKNPTAFYLCASSTRTGPRQAFFGQGTRLTVV.

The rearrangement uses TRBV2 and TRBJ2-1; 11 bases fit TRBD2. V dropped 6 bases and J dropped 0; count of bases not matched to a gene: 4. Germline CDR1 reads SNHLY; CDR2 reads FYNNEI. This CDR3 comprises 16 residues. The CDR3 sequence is CASRRLAGTSYNEQFF. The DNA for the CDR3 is TGTGCCAGCAGGAGACTAGCGGGGACCTCCTACAATGAGCAGTTCTTC. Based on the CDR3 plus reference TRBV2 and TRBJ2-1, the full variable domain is EPEVTQTPSHQVTQMGQEVILRCVPISNHLYFYWYRQILGQKVEFLVSFYNNEISEKSEIFDDQFSVERPDGSNFTLKIRSTKLEDSAMYFCASRRLAGTSYNEQFFGPGTRLTVL.

The CDR3: CASPDYNEQFF. In DNA form, the CDR3 reads TGTGCCAGCCCTGATTACAATGAGCAGTTCTTC. The gene calls are TRBV5-4 and TRBJ2-1, with D uncertain. Deletions cut 7 bases from V and 4 bases from J, with 6 bases between. From germline, CDR1 is SGHNT and CDR2 YYREEE (reference sequence). The CDR3 totals 11 residues.

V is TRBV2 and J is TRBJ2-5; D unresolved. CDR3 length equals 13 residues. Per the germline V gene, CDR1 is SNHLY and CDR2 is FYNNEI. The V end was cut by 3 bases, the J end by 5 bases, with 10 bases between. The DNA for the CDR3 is TGTGCCAGCAGTGACGAGGCCGGGGAGACCCAGTACTTC. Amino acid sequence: CASSDEAGETQYF.

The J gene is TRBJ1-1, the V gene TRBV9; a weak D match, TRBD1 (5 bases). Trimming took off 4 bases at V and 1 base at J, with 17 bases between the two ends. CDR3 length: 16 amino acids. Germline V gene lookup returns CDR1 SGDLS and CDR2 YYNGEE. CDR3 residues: CASSLEWGTGNTEAFF. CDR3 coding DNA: TGTGCCAGCAGCTTAGAATGGGGGACGGGGAACACTGAAGCTTTCTTT.

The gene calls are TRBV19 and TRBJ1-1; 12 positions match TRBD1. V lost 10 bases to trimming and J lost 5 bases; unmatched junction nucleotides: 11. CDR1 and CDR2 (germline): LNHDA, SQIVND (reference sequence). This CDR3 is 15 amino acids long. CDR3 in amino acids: CATKGGQGANTEAFF. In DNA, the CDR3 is TGTGCCACCAAGGGGGGACAGGGGGCTAATACTGAAGCTTTCTTT.

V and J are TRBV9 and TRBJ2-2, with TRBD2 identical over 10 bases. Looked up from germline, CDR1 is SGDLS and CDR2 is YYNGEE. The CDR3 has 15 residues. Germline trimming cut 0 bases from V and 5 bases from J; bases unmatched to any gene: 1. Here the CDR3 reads CASSVELAGTGELFF. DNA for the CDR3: TGTGCCAGCAGCGTAGAACTAGCGGGGACCGGGGAGCTGTTTTTT.

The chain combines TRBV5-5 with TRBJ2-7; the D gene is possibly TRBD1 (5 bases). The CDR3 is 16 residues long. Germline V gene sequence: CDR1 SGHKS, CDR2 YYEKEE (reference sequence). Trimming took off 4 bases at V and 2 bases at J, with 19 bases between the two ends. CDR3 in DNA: TGTGCCAGCAGCCCCACAGGCAGTACAGCAACCTACGAGCAGTACTTC. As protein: CASSPTGSTATYEQYF.

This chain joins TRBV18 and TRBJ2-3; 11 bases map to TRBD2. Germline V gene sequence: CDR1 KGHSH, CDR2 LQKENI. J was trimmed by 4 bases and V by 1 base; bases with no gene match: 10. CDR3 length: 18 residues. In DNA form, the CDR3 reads TGTGCCAGCTCACCACGGAGTTTAGCGGGAGGGCCGTCAGATACGCAGTATTTT. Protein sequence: CASSPRSLAGGPSDTQYF.

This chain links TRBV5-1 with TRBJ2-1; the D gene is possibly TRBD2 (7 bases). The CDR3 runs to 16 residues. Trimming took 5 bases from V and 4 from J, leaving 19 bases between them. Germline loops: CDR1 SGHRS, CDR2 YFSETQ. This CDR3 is CASSAGQRGGYNEQFF. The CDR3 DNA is TGCGCCAGCAGTGCTGGACAGCGCGGGGGTTACAATGAGCAGTTCTTC.

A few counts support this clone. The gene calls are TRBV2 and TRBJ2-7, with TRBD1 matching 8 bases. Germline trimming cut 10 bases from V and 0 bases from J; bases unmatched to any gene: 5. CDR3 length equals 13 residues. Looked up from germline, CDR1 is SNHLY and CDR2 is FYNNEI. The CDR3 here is CATHRGYSYEQYF. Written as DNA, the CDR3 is TGTGCCACCCACAGGGGGTACTCCTACGAGCAGTACTTC.

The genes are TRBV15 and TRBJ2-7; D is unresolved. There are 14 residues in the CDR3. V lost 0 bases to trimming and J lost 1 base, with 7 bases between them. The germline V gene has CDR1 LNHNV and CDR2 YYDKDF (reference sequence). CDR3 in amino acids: CATSREAGSYEQYV. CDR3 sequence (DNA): TGTGCCACCAGCAGAGAGGCTGGTTCCTACGAGCAGTACGTC.

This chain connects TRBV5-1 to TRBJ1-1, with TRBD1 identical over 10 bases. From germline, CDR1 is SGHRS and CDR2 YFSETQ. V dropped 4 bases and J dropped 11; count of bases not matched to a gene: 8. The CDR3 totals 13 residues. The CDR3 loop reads CASSPGTGESAFF. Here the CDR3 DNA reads TGCGCCAGCAGCCCGGGGACAGGGGAATCGGCTTTCTTT.

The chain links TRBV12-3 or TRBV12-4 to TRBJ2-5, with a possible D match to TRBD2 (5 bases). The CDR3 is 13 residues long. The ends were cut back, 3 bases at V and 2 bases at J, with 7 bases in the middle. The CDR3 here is CASSFGEQETQYF. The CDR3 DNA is TGTGCCAGCAGTTTTGGGGAGCAAGAGACCCAGTACTTC.

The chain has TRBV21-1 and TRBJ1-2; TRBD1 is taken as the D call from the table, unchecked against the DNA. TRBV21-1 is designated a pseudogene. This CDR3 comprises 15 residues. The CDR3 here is CASQTRQVESYGYTF. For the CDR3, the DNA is TGTGCCAGCCAGACCCGACAGGTCGAGAGCTATGGCTACACCTTC.

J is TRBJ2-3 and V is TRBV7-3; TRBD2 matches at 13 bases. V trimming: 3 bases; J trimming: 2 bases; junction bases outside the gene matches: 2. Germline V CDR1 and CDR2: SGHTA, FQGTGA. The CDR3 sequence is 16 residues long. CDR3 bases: TGTGCCAGCAGCTTCGGACTAGCGGGGGTCACAGATACGCAGTATTTT. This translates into CASSFGLAGVTDTQYF.

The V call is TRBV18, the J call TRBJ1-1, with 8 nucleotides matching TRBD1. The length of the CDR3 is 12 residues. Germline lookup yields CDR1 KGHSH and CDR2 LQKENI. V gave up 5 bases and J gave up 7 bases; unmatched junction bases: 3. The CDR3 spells CASSTGQGEAFF. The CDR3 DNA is TGTGCCAGCTCAACAGGACAGGGTGAAGCTTTCTTT.